Listed below are T cell receptor beta chains from one sample, sequenced in a study of blood T cell repertoires in COVID-19. Sequenced by immunoSEQ multiplex PCR; TCRdb stores in-frame clones only, minus some. The data hold around 200,000 clones, with around 83% observed a single time. Sequenced: peripheral blood. All receptors come from a man between 45 and 60 years old with active or convalescent COVID-19. Each CDR3 is given with its conserved first and last residue. The D gene is left open where the match is weak. Not every row has a clone size; where given, it reads once, few, many or a size class.

cdr3_aa: CASSLIGTGRRGYEQYF; cdr3_nt: TGTGCCAGCAGCTTAATTGGGACAGGGAGAAGAGGGTACGAGCAGTACTTC; cdr3_length: 17; v_call: TRBV11-2; j_call: TRBJ2-7; d_call: TRBD1; clone_size: NA
cdr3_aa: CASSEVRGNEKLFF; cdr3_nt: TGTGCCAGCAGTGAAGTTCGGGGTAATGAAAAACTGTTTTTT; cdr3_length: 14; v_call: TRBV2; j_call: TRBJ1-4; d_call: NA; clone_size: NA
cdr3_aa: CASSSYGVWETQYF; cdr3_nt: TGTGCCAGCAGCTCTTACGGGGTGTGGGAGACCCAGTACTTC; cdr3_length: 14; v_call: TRBV7-2; j_call: TRBJ2-5; d_call: NA; clone_size: NA
cdr3_aa: CASSYGQVSQHF; cdr3_nt: TGTGCCAGCAGTTATGGACAGGTGTCCCAGCATTTT; cdr3_length: 12; v_call: TRBV12-3/TRBV12-4; j_call: TRBJ1-5; d_call: TRBD1; clone_size: NA
cdr3_aa: CASRQTNTGELFF; cdr3_nt: TGTGCCAGCAGACAAACGAACACCGGGGAGCTGTTTTTT; cdr3_length: 13; v_call: TRBV6-5; j_call: TRBJ2-2; d_call: NA; clone_size: NA
cdr3_aa: CASSFDRGNSGNTIYF; cdr3_nt: TGTGCCAGCAGTTTTGACAGGGGGAACTCTGGAAACACCATATATTTT; cdr3_length: 16; v_call: TRBV6-5; j_call: TRBJ1-3; d_call: TRBD1; clone_size: once
cdr3_aa: CAWRRQVNTEAFF; cdr3_nt: TGTGCCTGGAGGCGACAGGTGAACACTGAAGCTTTCTTT; cdr3_length: 13; v_call: TRBV30; j_call: TRBJ1-1; d_call: NA; clone_size: few
cdr3_aa: CASSPTGGTRTRGYEQYF; cdr3_nt: TGTGCCAGCTCACCTACTGGCGGGACAAGGACTAGGGGATACGAGCAGTACTTC; cdr3_length: 18; v_call: TRBV18; j_call: TRBJ2-7; d_call: NA; clone_size: NA
cdr3_aa: CASSRIRGQGSGANVLTF; cdr3_nt: TGTGCCAGCAGCCGTATTCGGGGACAGGGGTCTGGGGCCAACGTCCTGACTTTC; cdr3_length: 18; v_call: TRBV11-2; j_call: TRBJ2-6; d_call: TRBD1; clone_size: few
cdr3_aa: CASSAGPRWEKLFF; cdr3_nt: TGTGCCAGTAGTGCGGGACCGCGTTGGGAAAAACTGTTTTTT; cdr3_length: 14; v_call: TRBV19; j_call: TRBJ1-4; d_call: NA; clone_size: few
cdr3_aa: CASTISTGPYEQYF; cdr3_nt: TGTGCCAGCACCATTTCGACAGGGCCCTACGAGCAGTACTTC; cdr3_length: 14; v_call: TRBV6-5; j_call: TRBJ2-7; d_call: TRBD1; clone_size: NA
cdr3_aa: CASTPSGRSSNEQFF; cdr3_nt: TGCGCCAGCACCCCTAGCGGGAGGTCTTCGAATGAGCAGTTCTTC; cdr3_length: 15; v_call: TRBV5-1; j_call: TRBJ2-1; d_call: TRBD2; clone_size: NA
cdr3_aa: CASSEAGVDYEQYF; cdr3_nt: TGTGCCAGCAGTGAAGCCGGGGTTGACTACGAGCAGTACTTC; cdr3_length: 14; v_call: TRBV6-1; j_call: TRBJ2-7; d_call: NA; clone_size: NA
cdr3_aa: CAWSRGADSNQPQHF; cdr3_nt: TGTGCCTGGAGCCGGGGGGCTGATAGCAATCAGCCCCAGCATTTT; cdr3_length: 15; v_call: TRBV30; j_call: TRBJ1-5; d_call: NA; clone_size: NA
cdr3_aa: CSASDRNTEAFF; cdr3_nt: TGCAGTGCTAGTGACAGAAACACTGAAGCTTTCTTT; cdr3_length: 12; v_call: TRBV20-1; j_call: TRBJ1-1; d_call: NA; clone_size: NA
cdr3_aa: CASSLAGYGYTF; cdr3_nt: TGTGCCAGCAGCCTAGCTGGCTATGGCTACACCTTC; cdr3_length: 12; v_call: TRBV3-1/TRBV3-2; j_call: TRBJ1-2; d_call: NA; clone_size: few
cdr3_aa: CASSTPGVPYEQYF; cdr3_nt: TGTGCCAGCAGTACCCCGGGGGTTCCCTACGAGCAGTACTTC; cdr3_length: 14; v_call: TRBV27; j_call: TRBJ2-7; d_call: NA; clone_size: NA
cdr3_aa: CASSEGVGGQPQHF; cdr3_nt: TGTGCCAGCAGTGAAGGGGTGGGGGGTCAGCCCCAGCATTTT; cdr3_length: 14; v_call: TRBV6-1; j_call: TRBJ1-5; d_call: NA; clone_size: NA
cdr3_aa: CASSPSHSYEQYF; cdr3_nt: TGTGCCAGCAGCCCGAGCCACTCCTACGAGCAGTACTTC; cdr3_length: 13; v_call: TRBV14; j_call: TRBJ2-7; d_call: NA; clone_size: NA
cdr3_aa: CASTPSRGKYTEAFF; cdr3_nt: TGTGCCAGCACCCCGAGTAGGGGAAAGTACACTGAAGCTTTCTTT; cdr3_length: 15; v_call: TRBV6-5; j_call: TRBJ1-1; d_call: NA; clone_size: NA
cdr3_aa: CASDRHTEAFF; cdr3_nt: TGTGCCAGCGACAGACACACTGAAGCTTTCTTT; cdr3_length: 11; v_call: TRBV2; j_call: TRBJ1-1; d_call: NA; clone_size: NA
cdr3_aa: CASSLSRPIYDEQFF; cdr3_nt: TGTGCCAGCAGTTTATCCCGCCCAATCTATGATGAGCAGTTCTTC; cdr3_length: 15; v_call: TRBV27; j_call: TRBJ2-1; d_call: NA; clone_size: NA
cdr3_aa: CASRRGGGTGLDEQFF; cdr3_nt: TGTGCCAGCAGAAGGGGAGGGGGAACTGGTCTGGATGAGCAGTTCTTC; cdr3_length: 16; v_call: TRBV25-1; j_call: TRBJ2-1; d_call: NA; clone_size: NA
cdr3_aa: CASSLRLADTGELFF; cdr3_nt: TGTGCCAGCAGCTTAAGACTAGCGGACACCGGGGAGCTGTTTTTT; cdr3_length: 15; v_call: TRBV7-2; j_call: TRBJ2-2; d_call: TRBD2; clone_size: NA
cdr3_aa: CASSRGVQLLGGSNEKLFF; cdr3_nt: TGCGCCAGCAGCCGCGGGGTCCAGCTACTCGGGGGGAGTAATGAAAAACTGTTTTTT; cdr3_length: 19; v_call: TRBV5-1; j_call: TRBJ1-4; d_call: NA; clone_size: once
cdr3_aa: CATSGQANSYGYTF; cdr3_nt: TGTGCCACCAGTGGGCAGGCCAACTCTTATGGCTACACCTTC; cdr3_length: 14; v_call: TRBV24-1; j_call: TRBJ1-2; d_call: NA; clone_size: NA
cdr3_aa: CASSALRGAYNEQFF; cdr3_nt: TGTGCCAGCAGCGCCCTCCGGGGAGCATACAATGAGCAGTTCTTC; cdr3_length: 15; v_call: TRBV7-2; j_call: TRBJ2-1; d_call: NA; clone_size: NA
cdr3_aa: CASSPQVGGIYEQYF; cdr3_nt: TGTGCCAGCAGCCCGCAGGTTGGAGGGATTTACGAGCAGTACTTC; cdr3_length: 15; v_call: TRBV28; j_call: TRBJ2-7; d_call: NA; clone_size: NA
cdr3_aa: CAIRQDRGSTDTQYF; cdr3_nt: TGTGCCATCAGACAGGACAGGGGATCGACAGATACGCAGTATTTT; cdr3_length: 15; v_call: TRBV10-3; j_call: TRBJ2-3; d_call: TRBD1; clone_size: NA
cdr3_aa: CASRGEQGRQPQHF; cdr3_nt: TGTGCCAGCAGAGGGGAACAGGGGAGACAGCCCCAGCATTTT; cdr3_length: 14; v_call: TRBV2; j_call: TRBJ1-5; d_call: TRBD1; clone_size: NA
cdr3_aa: CASSGQGLGMGQPQHF; cdr3_nt: TGTGCCAGCAGTGGACAGGGGTTGGGTATGGGTCAGCCCCAGCATTTT; cdr3_length: 16; v_call: TRBV2; j_call: TRBJ1-5; d_call: TRBD1; clone_size: NA
cdr3_aa: CSAGTEGYGYTF; cdr3_nt: TGCAGCGCAGGGACAGAGGGCTATGGCTACACCTTC; cdr3_length: 12; v_call: TRBV29-1; j_call: TRBJ1-2; d_call: TRBD1; clone_size: NA
cdr3_aa: CASSPRGLRYGYTF; cdr3_nt: TGTGCCAGTAGTCCCCGGGGACTCCGCTATGGCTACACCTTC; cdr3_length: 14; v_call: TRBV19; j_call: TRBJ1-2; d_call: NA; clone_size: once
cdr3_aa: CASSEAPTQNYGYTF; cdr3_nt: TGTGCCAGCAGTGAAGCCCCGACACAGAACTATGGCTACACCTTC; cdr3_length: 15; v_call: TRBV6-1; j_call: TRBJ1-2; d_call: NA; clone_size: NA
cdr3_aa: CASRPSGGAGYGYTF; cdr3_nt: TGCGCCAGCAGACCTTCAGGGGGCGCGGGCTATGGCTACACCTTC; cdr3_length: 15; v_call: TRBV10-2; j_call: TRBJ1-2; d_call: TRBD1; clone_size: NA
cdr3_aa: CASSDQHRRTDTQYF; cdr3_nt: TGTGCCAGCAGTGATCAGCACAGGAGAACAGATACGCAGTATTTT; cdr3_length: 15; v_call: TRBV6-1; j_call: TRBJ2-3; d_call: NA; clone_size: NA
cdr3_aa: CASSPDSRDYSPLHF; cdr3_nt: TGTGCCAGCAGCCCGGACAGCCGTGACTATTCACCCCTCCACTTT; cdr3_length: 15; v_call: TRBV3-1/TRBV3-2; j_call: TRBJ1-6; d_call: NA; clone_size: once
cdr3_aa: CASSPRDRVYREQFF; cdr3_nt: TGTGCCAGCAGTCCCCGGGACAGGGTATACCGTGAGCAGTTCTTC; cdr3_length: 15; v_call: TRBV27; j_call: TRBJ2-1; d_call: TRBD1; clone_size: NA
cdr3_aa: CASSLGGRGNYGYTF; cdr3_nt: TGTGCCAGCAGCTTAGGGGGCAGGGGTAACTATGGCTACACCTTC; cdr3_length: 15; v_call: TRBV7-9; j_call: TRBJ1-2; d_call: NA; clone_size: NA
cdr3_aa: CASSQAMGLAEYEQYF; cdr3_nt: TGCGCCAGCAGCCAAGCTATGGGACTAGCGGAATACGAGCAGTACTTC; cdr3_length: 16; v_call: TRBV4-1; j_call: TRBJ2-7; d_call: TRBD2; clone_size: few
cdr3_aa: CASSPPDRDPRGETQYF; cdr3_nt: TGTGCCAGCAGCCCACCCGACCGGGACCCGAGGGGGGAGACCCAGTACTTC; cdr3_length: 17; v_call: TRBV3-1/TRBV3-2; j_call: TRBJ2-5; d_call: NA; clone_size: NA
cdr3_aa: CASSILTGIFSEQYF; cdr3_nt: TGTGCCAGCAGCATCCTGACAGGGATCTTCTCCGAGCAGTACTTC; cdr3_length: 15; v_call: TRBV11-2; j_call: TRBJ2-7; d_call: TRBD1; clone_size: few
cdr3_aa: CASSGDRSYNSPLHF; cdr3_nt: TGTGCCAGCTCAGGGGACAGATCCTATAATTCACCCCTCCACTTT; cdr3_length: 15; v_call: TRBV18; j_call: TRBJ1-6; d_call: TRBD1; clone_size: NA
cdr3_aa: CASSSLFYEQYF; cdr3_nt: TGCGCCAGCAGTTCCCTCTTTTACGAGCAGTACTTC; cdr3_length: 12; v_call: TRBV10-2; j_call: TRBJ2-7; d_call: NA; clone_size: few
cdr3_aa: CASTEGGVGYNEQFF; cdr3_nt: TGCGCCAGCACGGAAGGCGGGGTGGGCTACAATGAGCAGTTCTTC; cdr3_length: 15; v_call: TRBV5-1; j_call: TRBJ2-1; d_call: NA; clone_size: NA
cdr3_aa: CSASGRGESYNEQFF; cdr3_nt: TGCAGTGCTAGTGGCAGGGGCGAATCCTACAATGAGCAGTTCTTC; cdr3_length: 15; v_call: TRBV20-1; j_call: TRBJ2-1; d_call: NA; clone_size: NA
cdr3_aa: CASISGQGANQPQHF; cdr3_nt: TGTGCCAGTATCTCCGGGCAGGGGGCCAATCAGCCCCAGCATTTT; cdr3_length: 15; v_call: TRBV19; j_call: TRBJ1-5; d_call: TRBD1; clone_size: NA
cdr3_aa: CASSSGAFYEQYF; cdr3_nt: TGTGCCAGCAGTAGCGGGGCCTTCTACGAGCAGTACTTC; cdr3_length: 13; v_call: TRBV2; j_call: TRBJ2-7; d_call: TRBD2; clone_size: NA
cdr3_aa: CASSVGTGRGNTIYF; cdr3_nt: TGTGCCAGCAGCGTAGGAACAGGGAGAGGAAACACCATATATTTT; cdr3_length: 15; v_call: TRBV9; j_call: TRBJ1-3; d_call: NA; clone_size: few
cdr3_aa: CASSLTQSYGYTF; cdr3_nt: TGTGCCAGCAGTTTAACACAGAGCTATGGCTACACCTTC; cdr3_length: 13; v_call: TRBV12-3/TRBV12-4; j_call: TRBJ1-2; d_call: NA; clone_size: once
cdr3_aa: CAISTEDRYNEQFF; cdr3_nt: TGTGCCATCAGTACAGAGGACAGGTACAATGAGCAGTTCTTC; cdr3_length: 14; v_call: TRBV10-3; j_call: TRBJ2-1; d_call: TRBD1; clone_size: once